Included here is one TCR beta chain sequence, with context. This entry is derived from a study of blood T cell repertoires in COVID-19. Authors' processing steps: Nucleated cell number was recorded as an estimate derived from reference gene primer amplification. The table came from immunoSEQ multiplex PCR; TCRdb's copy has only in-frame clones and leaves some out. D and trimming come from the DNA, and the V and J calls and clone size come from that table. The sample lists about 180,000 clones, more than 75% occurring once. This receptor was identified in a person aged 65 to 85 with COVID-19, enrolled during active disease. Specimen: peripheral blood.

The CDR3: CASSLQGAGTQYF. The DNA of the CDR3 is TGTGCCAGTAGTTTACAGGGGGCTGGGACCCAGTACTTC. This chain joins TRBV19 and TRBJ2-5, with 9 bases identical to TRBD1. J gave up 7 bases and V 5 bases, and 5 bases lay outside the gene matches. Germline lookup yields CDR1 LNHDA and CDR2 SQIVND (reference sequence). The CDR3 sequence is 13 residues long.